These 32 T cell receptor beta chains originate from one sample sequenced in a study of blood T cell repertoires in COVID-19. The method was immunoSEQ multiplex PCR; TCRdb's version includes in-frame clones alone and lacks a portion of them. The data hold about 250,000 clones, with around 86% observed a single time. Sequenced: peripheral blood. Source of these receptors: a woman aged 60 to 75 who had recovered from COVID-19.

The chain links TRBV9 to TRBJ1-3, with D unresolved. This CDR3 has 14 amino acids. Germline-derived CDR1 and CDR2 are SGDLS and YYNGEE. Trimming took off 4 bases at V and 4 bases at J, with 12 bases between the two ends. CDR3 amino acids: CASSPRNRGNTIYF. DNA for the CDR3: TGTGCCAGCAGCCCCCGAAACAGAGGAAACACCATATATTTT.

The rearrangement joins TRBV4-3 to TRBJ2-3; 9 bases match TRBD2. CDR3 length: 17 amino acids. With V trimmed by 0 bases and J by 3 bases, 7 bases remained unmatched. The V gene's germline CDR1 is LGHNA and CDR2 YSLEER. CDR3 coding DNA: TGCGCCAGCAGCCAAGAGACGCGGGGGGGCTTTACAGATACGCAGTATTTT. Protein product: CASSQETRGGFTDTQYF.

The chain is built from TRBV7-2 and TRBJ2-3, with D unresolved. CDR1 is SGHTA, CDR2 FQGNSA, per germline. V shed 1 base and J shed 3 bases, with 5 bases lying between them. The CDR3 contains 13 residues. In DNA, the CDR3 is TGTGCCAGCAGCTTAGTCGTAACAGATACGCAGTATTTT. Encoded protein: CASSLVVTDTQYF.

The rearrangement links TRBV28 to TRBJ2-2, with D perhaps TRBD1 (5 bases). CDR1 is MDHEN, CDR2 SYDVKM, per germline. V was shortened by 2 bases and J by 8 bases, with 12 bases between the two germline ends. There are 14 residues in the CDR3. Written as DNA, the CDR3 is TGTGCCAGCAGTTTAGGGGCATATGCTGGGGAGCTGTTTTTT. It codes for CASSLGAYAGELFF.

As DNA, the CDR3 is TGTGCCAGCAGTAAAAGTGGCGGAACCACCGGGGAGCTGTTTTTT. It is translated as CASSKSGGTTGELFF. The chain carries TRBV7-3 and TRBJ2-2; no definite D call. V gave up 6 bases and J gave up 4 bases, with 15 bases separating them. Germline lookup yields CDR1 SGHTA and CDR2 FQGTGA. The CDR3 runs 15 residues.

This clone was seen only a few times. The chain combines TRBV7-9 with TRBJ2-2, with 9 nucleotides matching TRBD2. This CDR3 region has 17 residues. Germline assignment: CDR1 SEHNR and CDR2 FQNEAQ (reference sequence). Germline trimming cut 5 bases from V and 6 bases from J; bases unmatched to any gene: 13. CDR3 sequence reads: CASSLTSGGGGAGELFF. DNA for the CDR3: TGTGCCAGCAGCCTGACGAGCGGAGGCGGGGGGGCCGGGGAGCTGTTTTTT.

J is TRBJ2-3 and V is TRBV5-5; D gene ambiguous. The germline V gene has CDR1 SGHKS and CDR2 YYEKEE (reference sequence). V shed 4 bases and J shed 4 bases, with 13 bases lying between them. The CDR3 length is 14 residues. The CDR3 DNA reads TGTGCCAGCAGCCCTGGGCCCGCCCCAGATACGCAGTATTTT. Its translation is CASSPGPAPDTQYF. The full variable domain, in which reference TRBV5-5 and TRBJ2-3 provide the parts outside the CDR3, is DAGVTQSPTHLIKTRGQQVTLRCSPISGHKSVSWYQQVLGQGPQFIFQYYEKEERGRGNFPDRFSARQFPNYSSELNVNALLLGDSALYLCASSPGPAPDTQYFGPGTRLTVL.

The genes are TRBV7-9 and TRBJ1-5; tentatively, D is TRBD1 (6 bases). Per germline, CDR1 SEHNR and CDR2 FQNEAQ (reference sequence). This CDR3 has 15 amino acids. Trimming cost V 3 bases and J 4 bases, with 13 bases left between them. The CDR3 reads CASSFARDTNQPQHF. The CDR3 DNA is TGTGCCAGCAGCTTCGCCCGGGACACTAATCAGCCCCAGCATTTT.

CDR3 in amino acids: CATNRQGTDTIYF. The CDR3 DNA reads as TGTGCCACCAACAGACAGGGTACAGACACCATATATTTT. V usage is TRBV19 and J usage is TRBJ1-3, with 7 bases matching TRBD1. The junction had 11 bases not matched to a gene; V was cut back by 10 bases and J by 8 bases. The CDR3 sequence is 13 residues long. Germline V gene data show CDR1 as LNHDA and CDR2 as SQIVND (reference sequence). The full variable domain, in which reference TRBV19 and TRBJ1-3 provide the parts outside the CDR3, is DGGITQSPKYLFRKEGQNVTLSCEQNLNHDAMYWYRQDPGQGLRLIYYSQIVNDFQKGDIAEGYSVSREKKESFPLTVTSAQKNPTAFYLCATNRQGTDTIYFGEGSWLTVV.

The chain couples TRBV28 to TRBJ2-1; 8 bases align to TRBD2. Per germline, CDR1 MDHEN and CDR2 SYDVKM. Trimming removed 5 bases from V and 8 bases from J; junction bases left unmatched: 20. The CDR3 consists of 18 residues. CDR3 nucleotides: TGTGCCAGCAGTCCACTCCTCGGATTGCGGGGGGCCCGGGATGAGCAGTTCTTC. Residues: CASSPLLGLRGARDEQFF.

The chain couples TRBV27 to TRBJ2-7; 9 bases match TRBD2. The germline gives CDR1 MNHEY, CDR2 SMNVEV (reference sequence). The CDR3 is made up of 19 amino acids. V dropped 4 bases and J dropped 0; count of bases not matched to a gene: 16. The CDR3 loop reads CASSSPRAGAGGYSYEQYF. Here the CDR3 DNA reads TGTGCCAGCAGTTCCCCCAGGGCTGGAGCGGGGGGCTACTCCTACGAGCAGTACTTC.

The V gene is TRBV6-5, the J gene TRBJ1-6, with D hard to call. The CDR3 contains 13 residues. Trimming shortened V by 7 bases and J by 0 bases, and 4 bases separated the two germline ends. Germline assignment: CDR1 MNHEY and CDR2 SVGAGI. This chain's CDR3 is CASTISYNSPLHF. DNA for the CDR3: TGTGCCAGCACTATCTCCTATAATTCACCCCTCCACTTT.

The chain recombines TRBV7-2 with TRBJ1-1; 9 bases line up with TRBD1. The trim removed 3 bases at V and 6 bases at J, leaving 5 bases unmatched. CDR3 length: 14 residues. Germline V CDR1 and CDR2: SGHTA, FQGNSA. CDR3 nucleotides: TGTGCCAGCAGCTTCGACAGGGGGAAGCCTGAAGCTTTCTTT. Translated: CASSFDRGKPEAFF.

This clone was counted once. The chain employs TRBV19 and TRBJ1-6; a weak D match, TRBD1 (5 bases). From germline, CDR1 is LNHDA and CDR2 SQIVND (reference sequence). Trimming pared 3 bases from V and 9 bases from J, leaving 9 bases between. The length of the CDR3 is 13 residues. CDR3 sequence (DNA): TGTGCCAGTAGTATGGAAGGGGTTTCACCCCTCCACTTT. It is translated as CASSMEGVSPLHF.

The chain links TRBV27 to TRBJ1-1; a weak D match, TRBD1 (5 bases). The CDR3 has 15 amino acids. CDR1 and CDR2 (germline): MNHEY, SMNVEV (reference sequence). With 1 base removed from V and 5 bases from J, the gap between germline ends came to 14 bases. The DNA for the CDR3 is TGTGCCAGCAGTTTATGGGGAGGGGCAGGGACTGAAGCTTTCTTT. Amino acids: CASSLWGGAGTEAFF.

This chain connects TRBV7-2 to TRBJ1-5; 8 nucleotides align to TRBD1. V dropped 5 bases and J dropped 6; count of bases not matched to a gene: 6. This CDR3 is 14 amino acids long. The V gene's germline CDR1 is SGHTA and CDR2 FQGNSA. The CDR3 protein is CASSATGGGQPQHF. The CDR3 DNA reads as TGTGCCAGCAGCGCCACAGGGGGAGGTCAGCCCCAGCATTTT.

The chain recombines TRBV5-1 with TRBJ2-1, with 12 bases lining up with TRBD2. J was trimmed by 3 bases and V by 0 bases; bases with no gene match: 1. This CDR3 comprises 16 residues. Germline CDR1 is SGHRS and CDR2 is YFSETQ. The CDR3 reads CASSLGLAGDYNEQFF. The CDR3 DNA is TGCGCCAGCAGCTTGGGACTAGCGGGGGACTACAATGAGCAGTTCTTC.

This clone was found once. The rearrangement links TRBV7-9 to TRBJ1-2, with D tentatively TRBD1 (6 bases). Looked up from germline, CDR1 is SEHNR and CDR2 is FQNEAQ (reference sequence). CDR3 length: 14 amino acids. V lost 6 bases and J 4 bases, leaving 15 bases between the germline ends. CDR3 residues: CASRPPGQSYGYTF. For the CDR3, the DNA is TGTGCCAGCAGACCACCGGGACAATCCTATGGCTACACCTTC.

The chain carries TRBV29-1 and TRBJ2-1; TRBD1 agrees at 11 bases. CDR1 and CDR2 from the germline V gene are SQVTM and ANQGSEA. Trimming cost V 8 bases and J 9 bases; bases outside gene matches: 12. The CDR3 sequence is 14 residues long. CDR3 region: CSSGQGAGWGEQFF. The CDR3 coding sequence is TGCAGCTCTGGACAGGGGGCTGGGTGGGGTGAGCAGTTCTTC.

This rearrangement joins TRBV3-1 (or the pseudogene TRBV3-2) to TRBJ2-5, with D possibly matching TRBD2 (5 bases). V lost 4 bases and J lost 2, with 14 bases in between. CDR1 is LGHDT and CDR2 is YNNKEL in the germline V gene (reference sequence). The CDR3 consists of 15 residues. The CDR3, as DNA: TGTGCCAGCAGCCCTTGGAGGTTACCACAAGAGACCCAGTACTTC. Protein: CASSPWRLPQETQYF.

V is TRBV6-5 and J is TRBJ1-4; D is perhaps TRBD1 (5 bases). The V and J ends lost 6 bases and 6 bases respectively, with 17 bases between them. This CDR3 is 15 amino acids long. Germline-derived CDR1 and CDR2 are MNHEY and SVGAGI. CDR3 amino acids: CASSPYAGTHEKLFF. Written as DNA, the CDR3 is TGTGCCAGCAGCCCCTACGCGGGGACTCATGAAAAACTGTTTTTT.

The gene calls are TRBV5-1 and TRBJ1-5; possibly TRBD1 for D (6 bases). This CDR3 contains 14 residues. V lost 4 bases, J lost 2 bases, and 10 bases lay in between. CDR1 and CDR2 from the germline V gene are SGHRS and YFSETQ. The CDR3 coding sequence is TGCGCCAGCAGCCCCAGGGGTGGCAATCAGCCCCAGCATTTT. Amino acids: CASSPRGGNQPQHF.

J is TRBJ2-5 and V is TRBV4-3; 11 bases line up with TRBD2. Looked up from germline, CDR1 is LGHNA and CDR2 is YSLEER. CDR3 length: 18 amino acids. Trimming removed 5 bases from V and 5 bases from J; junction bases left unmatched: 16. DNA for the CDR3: TGCGCCAGCAGCTCGGAACCAATAGCGGGGGGGCTAACCGAGACCCAGTACTTC. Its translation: CASSSEPIAGGLTETQYF.

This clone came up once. CDR3 nucleotides: TGTGCCAGCAGGACTAGCGGGGGAAACAATGAGCAGTTCTTC. Its translation: CASRTSGGNNEQFF. The V and J genes are TRBV3-1 (or the pseudogene TRBV3-2) and TRBJ2-1; 12 nucleotides line up with TRBD2. J lost 5 bases, V lost 6 bases, and 2 bases had no gene match. Per germline, CDR1 LGHDT and CDR2 YNNKEL (reference sequence). The length of the CDR3 is 14 residues.

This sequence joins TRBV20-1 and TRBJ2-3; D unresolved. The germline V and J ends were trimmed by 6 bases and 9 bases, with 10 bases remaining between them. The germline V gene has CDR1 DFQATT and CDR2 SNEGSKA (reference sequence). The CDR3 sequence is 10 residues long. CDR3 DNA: TGCAGTGCCCTCGTTGGCACGCAGTATTTT. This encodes CSALVGTQYF.

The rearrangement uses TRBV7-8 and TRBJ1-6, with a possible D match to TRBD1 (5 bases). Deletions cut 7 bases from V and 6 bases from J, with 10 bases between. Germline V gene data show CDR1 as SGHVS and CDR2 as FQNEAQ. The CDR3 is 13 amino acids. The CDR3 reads CASNPGGNSPLHF. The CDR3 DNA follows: TGTGCCAGCAACCCCGGGGGTAATTCACCCCTCCACTTT.

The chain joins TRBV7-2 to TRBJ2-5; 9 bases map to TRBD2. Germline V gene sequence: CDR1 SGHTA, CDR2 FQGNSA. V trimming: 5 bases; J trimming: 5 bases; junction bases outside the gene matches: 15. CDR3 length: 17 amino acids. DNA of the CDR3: TGTGCCAGCAGCCCCCGACTGGGAGCGGGGGGAGGTGAGACCCAGTACTTC. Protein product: CASSPRLGAGGGETQYF.

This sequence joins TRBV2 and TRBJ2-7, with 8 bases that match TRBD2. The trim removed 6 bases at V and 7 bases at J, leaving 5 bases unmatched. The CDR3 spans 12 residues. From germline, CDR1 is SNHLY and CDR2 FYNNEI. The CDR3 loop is CASSSGGEEQYF. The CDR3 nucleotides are TGTGCCAGCAGCTCCGGGGGGGAGGAGCAGTACTTC.

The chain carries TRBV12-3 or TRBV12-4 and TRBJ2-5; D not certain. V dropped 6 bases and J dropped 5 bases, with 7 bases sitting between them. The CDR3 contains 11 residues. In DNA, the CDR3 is TGTGCCAGCAGGTCGAGGGAGACCCAGTACTTC. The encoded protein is CASRSRETQYF.

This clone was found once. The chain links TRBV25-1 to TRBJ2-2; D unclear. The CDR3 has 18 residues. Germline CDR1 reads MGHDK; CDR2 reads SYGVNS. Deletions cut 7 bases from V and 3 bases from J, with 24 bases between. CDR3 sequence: CASTPKPVLLIHTGELFF. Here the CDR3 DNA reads TGTGCCAGCACGCCGAAGCCGGTTCTCCTTATCCACACCGGGGAGCTGTTTTTT.

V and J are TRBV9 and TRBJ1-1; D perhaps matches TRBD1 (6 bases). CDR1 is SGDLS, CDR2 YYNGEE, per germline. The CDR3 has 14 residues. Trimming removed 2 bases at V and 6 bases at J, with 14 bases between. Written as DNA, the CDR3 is TGTGCCAGCAGCGTGGGGGGGCGATCCCCTGAAGCTTTCTTT. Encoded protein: CASSVGGRSPEAFF.

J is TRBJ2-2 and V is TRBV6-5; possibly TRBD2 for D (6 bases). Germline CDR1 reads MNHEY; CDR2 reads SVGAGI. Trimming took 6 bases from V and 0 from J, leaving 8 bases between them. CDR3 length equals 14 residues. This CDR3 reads CASRRESNTGELFF. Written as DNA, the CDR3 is TGTGCCAGCAGACGGGAGTCGAACACCGGGGAGCTGTTTTTT.